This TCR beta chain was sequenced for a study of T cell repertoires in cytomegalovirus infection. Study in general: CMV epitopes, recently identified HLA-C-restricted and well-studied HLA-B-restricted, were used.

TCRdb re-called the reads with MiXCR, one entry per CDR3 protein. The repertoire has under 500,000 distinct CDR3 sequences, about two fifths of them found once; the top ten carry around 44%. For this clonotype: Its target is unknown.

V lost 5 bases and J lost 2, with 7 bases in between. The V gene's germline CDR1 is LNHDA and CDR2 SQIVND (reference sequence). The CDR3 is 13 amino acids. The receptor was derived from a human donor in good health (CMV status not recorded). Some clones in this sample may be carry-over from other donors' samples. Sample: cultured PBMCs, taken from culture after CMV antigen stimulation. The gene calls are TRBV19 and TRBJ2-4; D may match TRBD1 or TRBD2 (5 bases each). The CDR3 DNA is TGTGCCAGTAGTTGGGGGACCAAAAACATTCAGTACTTC. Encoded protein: CASSWGTKNIQYF.